A selection of T cell receptor beta chains follows, all from one sample in a study of cytomegalovirus exposure and HLA in healthy donors. TCRdb's copy holds only in-frame clones and misses some; the assay was immunoSEQ multiplex PCR. The sample lists about 260,000 clones, less than 95% occurring once. Sequencing was carried out using PBMCs. These receptors all come from a woman aged 25 to 39 in good health and CMV-seronegative. The conserved cysteine and the conserved F or W are not part of the CDR3 here. Each record gives: V gene, J gene, CDR3 protein.

V gene: TRBV30
J gene: TRBJ2-7
CDR3 protein: AWSPTAHSYEQY

V gene: TRBV28
J gene: TRBJ2-1
CDR3 protein: ASSPNTWGSSNEQF

V gene: TRBV25-1
J gene: TRBJ2-7
CDR3 protein: ASSEIGTGEGEQY

V gene: TRBV11-2
J gene: TRBJ2-7
CDR3 protein: ASSVFDRGYEQY

V gene: TRBV10-3
J gene: TRBJ2-7
CDR3 protein: AISPAGEQY

V gene: TRBV19
J gene: TRBJ2-7
CDR3 protein: ASSIPRDSEFSYEQY

V gene: TRBV2
J gene: TRBJ1-1
CDR3 protein: ATTSGRGTEAF

V gene: TRBV2
J gene: TRBJ1-5
CDR3 protein: ASSQDRLSNQPQH

V gene: TRBV28
J gene: TRBJ1-2
CDR3 protein: ASSQSGYRYT

V gene: TRBV7-6
J gene: TRBJ2-7
CDR3 protein: ASSLALAGVYEQY

V gene: TRBV19
J gene: TRBJ2-7
CDR3 protein: ASSRGAVYEQY

V gene: TRBV12-5
J gene: TRBJ2-5
CDR3 protein: ASGEGGQETQY

V gene: TRBV4-3
J gene: TRBJ1-1
CDR3 protein: ASSFGTANTEAF

V gene: TRBV2
J gene: TRBJ2-2
CDR3 protein: ASSEARGRTGELF

V gene: TRBV6-5
J gene: TRBJ2-1
CDR3 protein: ASASPGFKNEQF

V gene: TRBV27
J gene: TRBJ2-5
CDR3 protein: ASRIGLAGGPGETQY

V gene: TRBV27
J gene: TRBJ2-7
CDR3 protein: ASSIHGESSYEQY

V gene: TRBV7-2
J gene: TRBJ2-7
CDR3 protein: ASSPGLALYEQY

V gene: TRBV7-6
J gene: TRBJ2-5
CDR3 protein: ASAMGTLETQY

V gene: TRBV28
J gene: TRBJ2-5
CDR3 protein: ASSSLVQGYQETQY

V gene: TRBV6-1
J gene: TRBJ1-1
CDR3 protein: ASSEGTGVSAF

V gene: TRBV18
J gene: TRBJ1-5
CDR3 protein: ASSPLAGVNSNQPQH

V gene: TRBV28
J gene: TRBJ2-3
CDR3 protein: ASSLLAGGQDTQY

V gene: TRBV7-9
J gene: TRBJ2-3
CDR3 protein: ASFPDTQY

V gene: TRBV5-1
J gene: TRBJ2-3
CDR3 protein: ASSLRASGGTDTQY

V gene: TRBV5-6
J gene: TRBJ2-1
CDR3 protein: ASSPGRGGEQF

V gene: TRBV6-5
J gene: TRBJ1-2
CDR3 protein: ASSSMTHGYT

V gene: TRBV7-2
J gene: TRBJ2-7
CDR3 protein: ASSVDGTPLGGYEQY

V gene: TRBV2
J gene: TRBJ1-1
CDR3 protein: ASSLGQGATEAF

V gene: TRBV18
J gene: TRBJ1-1
CDR3 protein: ASSPRQGTTEAF

V gene: TRBV7-8
J gene: TRBJ2-7
CDR3 protein: ASSFQGYEQY

V gene: TRBV27
J gene: TRBJ2-1
CDR3 protein: ASSSHGSGEQF

V gene: TRBV30
J gene: TRBJ2-2
CDR3 protein: AGSFTGTAIGELF

V gene: TRBV11-3
J gene: TRBJ2-1
CDR3 protein: ASSLAGAYNEQF

V gene: TRBV5-8
J gene: TRBJ1-1
CDR3 protein: ASSLALEITF

V gene: TRBV11-2
J gene: TRBJ2-1
CDR3 protein: ASSPYGAAYNEQF

V gene: TRBV25-1
J gene: TRBJ2-2
CDR3 protein: ASTENTGELF